The 23 T cell receptor beta chains below all came from one sample that was sequenced in a study of T cell repertoires in cytomegalovirus infection. TCRdb recomputed calls from the reads with MiXCR, one row per CDR3 protein. The sample yields tens of thousands of distinct CDR3 sequences, about 30% seen once. Their antigens remain unidentified. Source material: PBMCs, sequenced either directly or after in vitro stimulation (not recorded which). The receptors were gathered from a human donor in good health (CMV status not recorded). Some clones in this sample may be carry-over from other donors' samples.

This clonotype showed up many times. V usage is TRBV12-3 or TRBV12-4 and J usage is TRBJ2-5; TRBD2 might be the D (5 bases). Trimming removed 8 bases from V and 5 bases from J, with 9 bases in between. The CDR3 loop spans 11 amino acids. The CDR3 loop is CASSSTETQYF. In DNA form, the CDR3 reads TGTGCCAGCTCTAGCACCGAGACCCAGTACTTC.

This rearrangement joins TRBV7-2 to TRBJ2-7, with 8 bases fitting TRBD2. Germline loops: CDR1 SGHTA, CDR2 FQGNSA. V lost 3 bases and J lost 5; bases outside the gene matches: 12. This CDR3 contains 16 residues. The CDR3 region is CASSFASGQFTHEQYF. The CDR3 nucleotides read TGTGCCAGCAGCTTCGCTAGCGGGCAATTTACTCACGAGCAGTACTTC.

The gene calls are TRBV20-1 and TRBJ2-7; D is undetermined. V was clipped by 0 bases and J by 0 bases, with 12 bases between them. This CDR3 spans 15 amino acids. Germline V gene lookup returns CDR1 DFQATT and CDR2 SNEGSKA (reference sequence). This CDR3 is CSARDPQARSYEQYF. CDR3 DNA: TGCAGTGCTAGAGATCCCCAGGCCCGCTCCTACGAGCAGTACTTC.

V usage is TRBV19 and J usage is TRBJ1-1; D unclear. Per germline, CDR1 LNHDA and CDR2 SQIVND (reference sequence). The V end was cut by 4 bases, the J end by 3 bases, with 12 bases between. The CDR3 extends over 14 amino acids. CDR3 sequence: CASSTPGGYTEAFF. In DNA, the CDR3 is TGTGCCAGTAGTACCCCCGGAGGGTACACTGAAGCTTTCTTT.

This rearrangement joins TRBV4-1 to TRBJ2-7; D not resolved. V lost 1 base to trimming and J lost 6 bases, with 10 bases between them. The CDR3 consists of 13 residues. CDR1 and CDR2 (germline): MGHRA, YSYEKL. CDR3 sequence: CASSQVTLAEQYF. The CDR3 DNA follows: TGCGCCAGCAGCCAAGTAACCTTGGCCGAGCAGTACTTC.

This sequence joins TRBV10-3 and TRBJ1-5, with a weak D call TRBD1 (5 bases). The CDR3 has 13 residues. Trimming pared 4 bases from V and 3 bases from J, leaving 7 bases between. From germline, CDR1 is ENHRY and CDR2 SYGVKD. The CDR3, as DNA: TGTGCCATCAGTGGAGGGGTCAATCAGCCCCAGCATTTT. It encodes CAISGGVNQPQHF.

The J gene is TRBJ2-3, the V gene TRBV5-4; 13 bases are a match to TRBD2. CDR3 size: 17 residues. Germline CDR1 SGHNT, CDR2 YYREEE (reference sequence). V shed 3 bases and J 2 bases; nucleotides not matched to a gene: 6. The CDR3 sequence: CASSSGLAGAFTDTQYF. CDR3 DNA: TGTGCCAGCAGCTCTGGACTAGCGGGAGCTTTCACAGATACGCAGTATTTT.

In its sample, this clonotype was seen a few times. The genes are TRBV7-2 and TRBJ2-7; TRBD1 might be the D (5 bases). The CDR3 is 13 residues long. The V gene lost 1 base and the J gene lost 3 bases, with 7 bases spanning the gap. Germline assignment: CDR1 SGHTA and CDR2 FQGNSA. The CDR3 loop reads CASSLGQHYEQYF. CDR3 nucleotides: TGTGCCAGCAGCTTAGGACAGCACTACGAGCAGTACTTC.

This clonotype showed up many times. This chain links TRBV7-2 with TRBJ2-5, with TRBD2 matching over 9 bases. The length of the CDR3 is 13 residues. The germline gives CDR1 SGHTA, CDR2 FQGNSA. V shed 8 bases and J 5 bases; nucleotides not matched to a gene: 6. The DNA of the CDR3 is TGTGCCAGCCAGCGGGAGGTTGGGGAGACCCAGTACTTC. This sequence encodes CASQREVGETQYF.

This clonotype was observed a single time. The J gene is TRBJ2-1, the V gene TRBV12-3 or TRBV12-4, with D possibly matching TRBD1 (5 bases). The CDR3 has 13 amino acids. V was trimmed by 4 bases and J by 4 bases, leaving 8 bases between them. Here the CDR3 DNA reads TGTGCCAGCAGTTCGCAGGGATACAATGAGCAGTTCTTC. It specifies CASSSQGYNEQFF.

The gene calls are TRBV20-1 and TRBJ2-3; D unresolved. Trimming pared 7 bases from V and 6 bases from J, leaving 14 bases between. The CDR3 is 12 residues long. CDR1 is DFQATT, CDR2 SNEGSKA, per germline (reference sequence). CDR3: CSVKREEDTQYF. CDR3 in DNA: TGCAGTGTCAAGCGAGAGGAGGATACGCAGTATTTT.

V usage is TRBV5-4 and J usage is TRBJ2-1, with 7 bases lining up with TRBD2. This CDR3 comprises 16 residues. Germline V gene lookup returns CDR1 SGHNT and CDR2 YYREEE (reference sequence). V shed 4 bases and J 2 bases; nucleotides not matched to a gene: 9. CDR3 sequence: CASSRPSGEAYNEQFF. CDR3 nucleotides: TGTGCCAGCAGCCGCCCAAGCGGGGAGGCCTACAATGAGCAGTTCTTC.

This clonotype was seen a few times. This chain uses TRBV20-1 with TRBJ2-7; 13 bases agree with TRBD2. Germline CDR1 DFQATT, CDR2 SNEGSKA (reference sequence). The V segment lost 6 bases and the J segment 4 bases; nucleotides outside the gene matches: 12. CDR3 size: 16 residues. The CDR3 reads CSADGTSGNGRYEQYF. The CDR3 nucleotides read TGCAGTGCCGATGGGACTAGCGGGAATGGGAGGTACGAGCAGTACTTC.

The rearrangement joins TRBV4-2 to TRBJ2-3; 8 nucleotides align to TRBD2. The CDR3 runs 17 residues. Germline CDR1 and CDR2: LGHNA and YNFKEQ. Losses at the gene ends were 0 bases for V and 8 bases for J; bases not matched to a gene: 13. The CDR3 reads CASSQEGLAFSQGTQYF. CDR3 coding DNA: TGTGCCAGCAGCCAAGAAGGACTAGCCTTTTCACAGGGTACGCAGTATTTT.

V gene TRBV7-9 combines with J gene TRBJ1-2; 7 nucleotides agree with TRBD1. Looked up from germline, CDR1 is SEHNR and CDR2 is FQNEAQ (reference sequence). The CDR3 spans 15 residues. V lost 5 bases to trimming and J lost 4 bases; unmatched junction nucleotides: 10. The CDR3 DNA reads TGTGCCAGCAGCCCGCGACAGGGATTTCCCTATGGCTACACCTTC. It specifies CASSPRQGFPYGYTF.

A few counts support this clonotype. The CDR3 region has the DNA TGTGCCAGCAGCAGAAACCGGGGCCGAACTGAAGCTTTCTTT. This encodes CASSRNRGRTEAFF. The J gene is TRBJ1-1, the V gene TRBV9, with D perhaps matching TRBD1 (5 bases). Germline values: CDR1 SGDLS, CDR2 YYNGEE. Trimming cost V 4 bases and J 5 bases, with 15 bases left between them. The CDR3 spans 14 residues. Variable domain in full (rest from reference TRBV9 and TRBJ1-1): DSGVTQTPKHLITATGQRVTLRCSPRSGDLSVYWYQQSLDQGLQFLIQYYNGEERAKGNILERFSAQQFPDLHSELNLSSLELGDSALYFCASSRNRGRTEAFFGQGTRLTVV.

The chain is built from TRBV19 and TRBJ1-4; D uncertain. This CDR3 contains 15 residues. Trimming cost V 7 bases and J 3 bases, with 15 bases left between them. The V gene's germline CDR1 is LNHDA and CDR2 SQIVND (reference sequence). CDR3 residues: CASTLYRASNEKLFF. Written as DNA, the CDR3 is TGTGCCAGTACGCTGTACAGAGCCTCTAATGAAAAACTGTTTTTT. Looking up the rest from reference TRBV19 and TRBJ1-4 gives the full variable domain: DGGITQSPKYLFRKEGQNVTLSCEQNLNHDAMYWYRQDPGQGLRLIYYSQIVNDFQKGDIAEGYSVSREKKESFPLTVTSAQKNPTAFYLCASTLYRASNEKLFFGSGTQLSVL.

The rearrangement joins TRBV5-6 to TRBJ2-2, with D hard to call. The V end was cut by 4 bases, the J end by 6 bases, with 7 bases between. Germline assignment: CDR1 SGHDT and CDR2 YYEEEE. This CDR3 has 12 residues. CDR3 DNA: TGTGCCAGCAGCCCTTTCGCCGGGGAGCTGTTTTTT. It translates to CASSPFAGELFF.

The J gene is TRBJ2-5, the V gene TRBV7-2, with 12 positions matching TRBD2. With V trimmed by 3 bases and J by 7 bases, 9 bases remained unmatched. Germline assignment: CDR1 SGHTA and CDR2 FQGNSA. There are 16 residues in the CDR3. The CDR3 nucleotides are TGTGCCAGCAGCTTCCTGACTAGCGGGGGTGGGGGGACCCAGTACTTC. Encoded protein: CASSFLTSGGGGTQYF.

The CDR3 region is CASSPIPAGLSSYNEQFF. DNA for the CDR3: TGTGCCAGCTCACCAATCCCGGCCGGGTTGAGCTCCTACAATGAGCAGTTCTTC. This chain links TRBV18 with TRBJ2-1; D gene unclear. CDR3 size: 18 residues. The germline V and J ends were trimmed by 2 bases and 0 bases, with 17 bases remaining between them. Germline CDR1 is KGHSH and CDR2 is LQKENI.

This clonotype was found a few times. This rearrangement joins TRBV11-2 to TRBJ2-3; D is ambiguous. Germline CDR1 SGHAT, CDR2 FQNNGV. V dropped 5 bases and J dropped 2 bases, with 14 bases sitting between them. The CDR3 covers 15 residues. CDR3 DNA sequence: TGTGCCAGCAGCCAACTTGGTAGGCCCACAGATACGCAGTATTTT. Its protein is CASSQLGRPTDTQYF.

In this sample, this clonotype turned up a few times. The chain is built from TRBV20-1 and TRBJ1-5; D ambiguous. CDR1 is DFQATT and CDR2 is SNEGSKA in the germline V gene (reference sequence). This CDR3 has 15 residues. V lost 0 bases and J lost 2, with 11 bases in between. The CDR3 is CSARDLGRGNQPQHF. The CDR3, as DNA: TGCAGTGCTAGAGATCTAGGGCGGGGCAATCAGCCCCAGCATTTT.

This clonotype was seen a few times. The chain is built from TRBV6-1 and TRBJ1-4; D not resolved. The CDR3 covers 13 residues. Trimming took 5 bases from V and 8 from J, leaving 12 bases between them. Germline V lookup: CDR1 MNHNS, CDR2 SASEGT. The DNA of the CDR3 is TGTGCCAGCAGTTACCGGGGTCACGAAAAACTGTTTTTT. Amino acids: CASSYRGHEKLFF.